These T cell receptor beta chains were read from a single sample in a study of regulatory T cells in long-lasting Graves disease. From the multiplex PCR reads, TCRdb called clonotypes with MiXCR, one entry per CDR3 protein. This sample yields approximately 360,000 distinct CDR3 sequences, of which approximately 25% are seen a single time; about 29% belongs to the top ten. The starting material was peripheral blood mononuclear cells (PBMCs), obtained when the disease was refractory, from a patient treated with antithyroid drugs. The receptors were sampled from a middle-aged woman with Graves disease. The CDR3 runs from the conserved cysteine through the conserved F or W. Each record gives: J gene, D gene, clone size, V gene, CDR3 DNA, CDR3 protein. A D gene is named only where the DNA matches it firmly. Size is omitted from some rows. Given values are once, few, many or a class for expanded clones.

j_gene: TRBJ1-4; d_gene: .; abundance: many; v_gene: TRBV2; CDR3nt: TGTGCCAGCAGTGGCAGTAATGAAAAACTGTTTTTT; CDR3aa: CASSGSNEKLFF
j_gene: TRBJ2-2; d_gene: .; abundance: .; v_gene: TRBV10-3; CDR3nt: TGTGCCATCAGTGAATGGGAGGGGGAGCTGTTTTTT; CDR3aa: CAISEWEGELFF
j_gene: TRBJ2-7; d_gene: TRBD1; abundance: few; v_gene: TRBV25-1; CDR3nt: TGTGCCAGCAGCCCGGGCAGGGGGCACGAGCAGTACTTC; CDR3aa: CASSPGRGHEQYF
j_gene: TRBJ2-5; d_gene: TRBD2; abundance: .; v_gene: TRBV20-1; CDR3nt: TGCAGTGCTAGAGGGATCGCTAGCGGGAGTTTCCAGTCTAAAGAGACCCAGTACTTC; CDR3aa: CSARGIASGSFQSKETQYF
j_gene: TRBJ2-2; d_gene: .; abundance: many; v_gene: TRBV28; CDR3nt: TGTGCCACCAGAGATGCGAACACCGGGGAGCTGTTTTTT; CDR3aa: CATRDANTGELFF
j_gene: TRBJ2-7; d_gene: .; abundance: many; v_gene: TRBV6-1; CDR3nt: TGTGCCAGCAGCGACTTATACGAGCAGTACTTC; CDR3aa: CASSDLYEQYF
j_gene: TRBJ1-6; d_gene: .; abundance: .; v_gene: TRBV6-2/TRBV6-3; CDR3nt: TGTGCCAGCAGCCAGGGATCAAATTCACCCCTCCACTTT; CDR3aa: CASSQGSNSPLHF
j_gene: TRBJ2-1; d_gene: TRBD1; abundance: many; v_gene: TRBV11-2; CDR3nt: TGTGCCAGCAGCTTAGGTGGGACAGGGGGCGATGAGCAGTTCTTC; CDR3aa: CASSLGGTGGDEQFF
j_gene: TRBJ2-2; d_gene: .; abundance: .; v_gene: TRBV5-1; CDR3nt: TGCGCCAGCAGTGGGGTCGCGAACACCGGGGAGCTGTTTTTT; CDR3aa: CASSGVANTGELFF
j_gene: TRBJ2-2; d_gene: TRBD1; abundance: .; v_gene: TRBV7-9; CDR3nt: TGTGCCAGCAGCCTATTAACGGGACAGAGGCTGTTTTTT; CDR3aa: CASSLLTGQRLFF
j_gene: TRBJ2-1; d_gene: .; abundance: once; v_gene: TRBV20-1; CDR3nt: TGCAGTGCTAAGGCGCCCCCCTCCTACAATGAGCAGTTCTTC; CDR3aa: CSAKAPPSYNEQFF
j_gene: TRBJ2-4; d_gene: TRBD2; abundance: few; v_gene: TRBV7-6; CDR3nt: TGTGCCAGCAGCCAAGAGCGGGGCCCGCCCTTAGCCAAAAACATTCAGTACTTC; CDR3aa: CASSQERGPPLAKNIQYF
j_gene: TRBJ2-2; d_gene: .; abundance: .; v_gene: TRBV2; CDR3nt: TGTGCCAGCACAGGGGGAGGAATGAACACCGGGGAGCTGTTTTTT; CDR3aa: CASTGGGMNTGELFF
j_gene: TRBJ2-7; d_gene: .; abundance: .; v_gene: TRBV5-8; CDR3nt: TGTGCCAGCACCGAAATCTGGGAGCCTAGCTACGAGCAGTACTTC; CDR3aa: CASTEIWEPSYEQYF
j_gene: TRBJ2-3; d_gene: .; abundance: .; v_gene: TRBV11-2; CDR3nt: TGTGCCAGCAGCCACCAGGAGGCAGATACGCAGTATTTT; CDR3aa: CASSHQEADTQYF
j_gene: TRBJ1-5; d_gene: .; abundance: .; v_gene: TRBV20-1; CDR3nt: TGCAGTGCGCAGGACGGGAAAAATCAGCCCCAGCATTTT; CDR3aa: CSAQDGKNQPQHF
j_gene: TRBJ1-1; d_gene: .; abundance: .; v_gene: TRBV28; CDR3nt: TGTGCCAGCAGTTTTTTGGGGTTGAACACTGAAGCTTTCTTT; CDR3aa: CASSFLGLNTEAFF
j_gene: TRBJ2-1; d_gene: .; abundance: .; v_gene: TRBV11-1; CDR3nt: TGTGCCAGCAGCTTGGTCCCAAATGAGCAGTTCTTC; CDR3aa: CASSLVPNEQFF
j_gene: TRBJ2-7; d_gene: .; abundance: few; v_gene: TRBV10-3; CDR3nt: TGTGCCATCAGTGTAGACAGGAGCTCCTACGAGCAGTACTTC; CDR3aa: CAISVDRSSYEQYF
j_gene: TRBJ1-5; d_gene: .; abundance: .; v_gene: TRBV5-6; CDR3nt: TGTGCCAGCCGCCTAGGGCAGGGACAGCCCCAGCATTTT; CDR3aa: CASRLGQGQPQHF
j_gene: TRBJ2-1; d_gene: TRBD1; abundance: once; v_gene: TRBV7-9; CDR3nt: TGTGCCAGCAGCTGGGCGGGACAGGGCTACAATGAGCAGTTCTTC; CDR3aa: CASSWAGQGYNEQFF
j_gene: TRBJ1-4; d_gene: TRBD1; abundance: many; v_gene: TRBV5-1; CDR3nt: TGCGCCAGCAGCCAGGGACAGGGAGGTGAAAAACTGTTTTTT; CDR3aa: CASSQGQGGEKLFF